These 5 T cell receptor beta chains came from one sample sequenced in a study of prognosis after radiotherapy for stage I lung cancer. Two-round multiplex PCR, the amplification method, yielded TCR beta CDR3 from genomic DNA. First-round PCR employed TRBV- and TRBJ-specific primers for each gene. TCRdb re-called the multiplex PCR reads through MiXCR, storing one row per CDR3 protein. The table records about 18,000 distinct CDR3 sequences, 44% of them present only once. The material was PBMCs, obtained before or after stereotactic body radiation therapy (not recorded which). The receptors originated from a donor over 45 with non-small cell lung cancer.

Note on this clonotype: Compared with germline, one end of the junction differs, possibly owing to a read error. The rearrangement joins TRBV6-1 to TRBJ2-7; the D gene is possibly TRBD1 (6 bases). Per germline, CDR1 MNHNS and CDR2 SASEGT. The CDR3 is 14 residues long. The CDR3 region is CVSRRDIGSYEQYF. The CDR3 DNA is TGTGTCAGCAGACGGGACATCGGATCCTACGAGCAGTACTTC.

The chain has TRBV6-2 or TRBV6-3 and TRBJ2-7, with 7 bases identical to TRBD2. The CDR3 contains 14 residues. In germline, CDR1 is MNHEY, CDR2 SVGEGT. The V gene end was trimmed by 0 bases and the J gene end by 6 bases; junction bases not matched to a gene: 5. This chain's CDR3 is CASSYSSGRAEQYF. CDR3 nucleotide sequence: TGTGCCAGCAGTTACTCTTCAGGGAGGGCCGAGCAGTACTTC.

This clonotype was detected once. CDR3 coding DNA: TGTGCCAGCAGCCCCTCGTGGGGGGGACTCCATAACTATGGCTACACCTTC. Translation: CASSPSWGGLHNYGYTF. The genes are TRBV12-3 or TRBV12-4 and TRBJ1-2; D is possibly TRBD1 (5 bases). This CDR3 has 17 residues. V lost 6 bases and J 1 base, leaving 21 bases between the germline ends.

The chain is built from TRBV5-4 and TRBJ1-2, with D possibly TRBD1 on 6 matching bases. There are 15 residues in the CDR3. Trimming shortened V by 6 bases and J by 6 bases, and 21 bases separated the two germline ends. Germline assignment: CDR1 SGHNT and CDR2 YYREEE (reference sequence). As DNA, the CDR3 is TGTGCCAGCATCTTTCCGGGGGGCCAGGAAGATGGCTACACCTTC. This encodes CASIFPGGQEDGYTF.

This chain links TRBV15 with TRBJ2-2, with 8 bases lining up with TRBD1. This CDR3 has 14 residues. CDR1 is LNHNV and CDR2 is YYDKDF in the germline V gene (reference sequence). After removal of 4 bases from V and 8 bases from J, the junction contained 6 bases not matched to a gene. CDR3 residues: CATSIGQGTGELFF. Written as DNA, the CDR3 is TGTGCCACCAGCATTGGACAGGGCACAGGGGAGCTGTTTTTT.